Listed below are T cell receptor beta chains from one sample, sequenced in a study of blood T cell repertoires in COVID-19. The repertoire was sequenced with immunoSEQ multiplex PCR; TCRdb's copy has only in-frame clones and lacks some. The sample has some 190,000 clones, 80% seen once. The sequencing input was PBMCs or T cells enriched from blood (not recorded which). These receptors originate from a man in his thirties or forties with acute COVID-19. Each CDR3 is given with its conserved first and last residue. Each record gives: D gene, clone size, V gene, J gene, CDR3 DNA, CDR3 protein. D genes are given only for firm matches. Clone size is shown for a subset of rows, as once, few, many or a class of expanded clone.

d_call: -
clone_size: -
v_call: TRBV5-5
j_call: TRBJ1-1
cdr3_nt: TGTGCCAGCAGCTTAGGGTTTTCAGGGCTTGCTGAAGCTTTCTTT
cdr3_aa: CASSLGFSGLAEAFF

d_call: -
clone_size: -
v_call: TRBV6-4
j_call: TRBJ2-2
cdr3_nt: TGTGCCAGCAGTGAAGGGGAAGGGGTCACCGGGGAGCTGTTTTTT
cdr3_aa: CASSEGEGVTGELFF

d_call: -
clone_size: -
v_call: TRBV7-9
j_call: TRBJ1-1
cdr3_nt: TGTGCCAGCAGCTTAGAGGCAGGCACTGAAGCTTTCTTT
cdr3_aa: CASSLEAGTEAFF

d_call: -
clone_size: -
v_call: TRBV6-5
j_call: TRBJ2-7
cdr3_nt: TGTGCCAGCAGTTACTCGGGCAGGGGGGCCTACGAGCAGTACTTC
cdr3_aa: CASSYSGRGAYEQYF

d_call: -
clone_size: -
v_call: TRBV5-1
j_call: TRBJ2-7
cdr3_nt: TGCGCCAGCAGCTTCGAATTATCCGGTAGCGAGCAGTACTTC
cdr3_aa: CASSFELSGSEQYF

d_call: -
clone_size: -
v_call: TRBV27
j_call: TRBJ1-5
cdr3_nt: TGTGCCAGCACCCGACAGAATCAGCCCCAGCATTTT
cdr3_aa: CASTRQNQPQHF

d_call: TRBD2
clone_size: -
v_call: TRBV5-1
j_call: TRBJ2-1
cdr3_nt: TGCGCCAGCAGCTCCGGACTAGCGGGGGGTCACAATGAGCAGTTCTTC
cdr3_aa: CASSSGLAGGHNEQFF

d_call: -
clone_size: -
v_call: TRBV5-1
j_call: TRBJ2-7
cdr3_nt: TGCGCCAGCAGCCCCCTGCCCCAGGGGCCCTACGAGCAGTACTTC
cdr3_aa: CASSPLPQGPYEQYF

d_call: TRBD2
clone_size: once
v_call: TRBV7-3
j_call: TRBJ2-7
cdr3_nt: TGTGCCAGCAGCATTAGCGGGGGCTACGAGCAGTACTTC
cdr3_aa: CASSISGGYEQYF

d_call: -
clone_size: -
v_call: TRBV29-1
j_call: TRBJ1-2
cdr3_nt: TGCAGCGTTCCCGGGAAGGGGGACTATGGCTACACCTTC
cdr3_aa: CSVPGKGDYGYTF

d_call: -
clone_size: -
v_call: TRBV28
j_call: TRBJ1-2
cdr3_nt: TGTGCCAGCAGTCTAAACTACAGGGTCCCGAACTATGGCTACACCTTC
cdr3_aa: CASSLNYRVPNYGYTF

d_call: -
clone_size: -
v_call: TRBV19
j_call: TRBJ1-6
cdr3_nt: TGTGCCAGTAGTATAAGCGGGACCAATAATTCACCCCTCCACTTT
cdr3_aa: CASSISGTNNSPLHF

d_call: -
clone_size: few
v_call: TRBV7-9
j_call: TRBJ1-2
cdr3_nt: TGTGCCAGCAGCCGCCGGTCGGCAGGCTATGGCTACACCTTC
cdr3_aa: CASSRRSAGYGYTF

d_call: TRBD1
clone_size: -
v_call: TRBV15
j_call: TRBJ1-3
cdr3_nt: TGTGCCACCAGCCGGGACAGGGGGCGCGGATCCGGAAACACCATATATTTT
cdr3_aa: CATSRDRGRGSGNTIYF

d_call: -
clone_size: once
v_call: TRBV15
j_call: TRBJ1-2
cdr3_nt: TGTGCCACCGGGGAAGGACCAGCGGACTATGGCTACACCTTC
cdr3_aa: CATGEGPADYGYTF

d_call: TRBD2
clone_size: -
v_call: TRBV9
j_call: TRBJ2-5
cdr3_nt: TGTGCCAGCAGCGTAGAAAGTCTAGCGGGGCAAGAGACCCAGTACTTC
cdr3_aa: CASSVESLAGQETQYF

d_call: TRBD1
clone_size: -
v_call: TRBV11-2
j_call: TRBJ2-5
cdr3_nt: TGTGCCAGCAGCGGAGGACAGGAGTTCCAAGAGACCCAGTACTTC
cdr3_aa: CASSGGQEFQETQYF

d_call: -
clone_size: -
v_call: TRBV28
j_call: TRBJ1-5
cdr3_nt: TGTGCCAGCAGTTTATCCGAGGGGCTACGGGGGAGTCAGCCCCAGCATTTT
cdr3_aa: CASSLSEGLRGSQPQHF

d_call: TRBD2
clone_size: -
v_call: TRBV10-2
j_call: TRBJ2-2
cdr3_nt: TGCGCCAGCAGTACGGGGGGGAACACCGGGGAGCTGTTTTTT
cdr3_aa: CASSTGGNTGELFF

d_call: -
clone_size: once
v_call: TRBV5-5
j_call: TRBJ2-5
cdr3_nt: TGTGCCAGCAGCTTGGATGTTACAGTCGGAGAGACCCAGTACTTC
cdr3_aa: CASSLDVTVGETQYF

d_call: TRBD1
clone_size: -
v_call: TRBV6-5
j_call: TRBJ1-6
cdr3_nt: TGTGCCAGCAGATTGACAGGGAATAATTCACCCCTCCACTTT
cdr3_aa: CASRLTGNNSPLHF

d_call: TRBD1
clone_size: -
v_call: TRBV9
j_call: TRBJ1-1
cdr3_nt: TGTGCCAGCAGCGCCAAAGGGGCAGGGGGCACTGAAGCTTTCTTT
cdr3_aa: CASSAKGAGGTEAFF

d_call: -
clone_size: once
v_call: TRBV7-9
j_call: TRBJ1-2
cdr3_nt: TGTGCCAGCAGCATTTACCAGGGGCTACTTAACTATGGCTACACCTTC
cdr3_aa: CASSIYQGLLNYGYTF

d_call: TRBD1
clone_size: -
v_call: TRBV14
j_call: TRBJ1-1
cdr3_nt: TGTGCCAGCAGCCAACGCACAGGGGGGAACACTGAAGCTTTCTTT
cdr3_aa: CASSQRTGGNTEAFF

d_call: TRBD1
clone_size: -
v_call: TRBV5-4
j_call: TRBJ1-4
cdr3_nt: TGTGCCAGCAGTTCGAGACAGGGAACTAATGAAAAACTGTTTTTT
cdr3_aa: CASSSRQGTNEKLFF

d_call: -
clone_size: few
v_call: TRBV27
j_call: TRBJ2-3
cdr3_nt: TGTGCCAGCAGTTTATTGCCAGTCAACACAGATACGCAGTATTTT
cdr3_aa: CASSLLPVNTDTQYF

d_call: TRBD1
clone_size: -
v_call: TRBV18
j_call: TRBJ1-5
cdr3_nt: TGTGCCAGCTCACCGGGACAGGGGGCATTAGGCAATCAGCCCCAGCATTTT
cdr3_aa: CASSPGQGALGNQPQHF

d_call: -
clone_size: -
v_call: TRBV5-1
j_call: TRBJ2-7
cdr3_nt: TGCGCCAGCAGCACCACAGGGAGCTCCTACGAGCAGTACTTC
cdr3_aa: CASSTTGSSYEQYF

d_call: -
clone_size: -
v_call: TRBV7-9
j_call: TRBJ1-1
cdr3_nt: TGTGCCAGCAGCTTTGGTGGAGCTGAAGCTTTCTTT
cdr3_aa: CASSFGGAEAFF

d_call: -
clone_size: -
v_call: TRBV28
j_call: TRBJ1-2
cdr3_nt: TGTGCCAGCCAGGTCCTAAGAAACTATGGCTACACCTTC
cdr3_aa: CASQVLRNYGYTF

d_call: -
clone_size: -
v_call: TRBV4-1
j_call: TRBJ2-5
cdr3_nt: TGCGCCAGCAGCCAAGGGACCGGGACTGGGCAAGAGACCCAGTACTTC
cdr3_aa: CASSQGTGTGQETQYF

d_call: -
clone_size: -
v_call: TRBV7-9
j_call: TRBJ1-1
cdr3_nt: TGTGCCAGCAGTATAACAGGACGGCTCACTGAAGCTTTCTTT
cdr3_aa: CASSITGRLTEAFF

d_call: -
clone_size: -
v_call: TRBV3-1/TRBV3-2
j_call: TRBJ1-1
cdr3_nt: TGTGCCAGCAGCCAAGCGAATCGGGGGGACACTGAAGCTTTCTTT
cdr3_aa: CASSQANRGDTEAFF

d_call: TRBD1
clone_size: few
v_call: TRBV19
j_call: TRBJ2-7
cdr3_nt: TGTGCCAGTAGTCCGGAGTGGGACAGAGGGGCCTCCGAGCAGTACTTC
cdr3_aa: CASSPEWDRGASEQYF

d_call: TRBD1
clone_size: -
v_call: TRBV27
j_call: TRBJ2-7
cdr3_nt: TGTGCCAGCAGTTCCACAGGGGTATACGAGCAGTACTTC
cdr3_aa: CASSSTGVYEQYF

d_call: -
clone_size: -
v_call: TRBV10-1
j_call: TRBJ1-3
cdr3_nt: TGCGCCAGCAGTGTAGCCAGAAGGCAATCTGGAAACACCATATATTTT
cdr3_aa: CASSVARRQSGNTIYF

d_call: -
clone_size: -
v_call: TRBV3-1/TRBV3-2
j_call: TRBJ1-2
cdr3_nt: TGTGCCAGCAGCCAAGGACGGAGCCACTATGGCTACACCTTC
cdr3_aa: CASSQGRSHYGYTF

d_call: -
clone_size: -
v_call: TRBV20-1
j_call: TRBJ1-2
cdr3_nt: TGCAGTGCTAGTGAGGCAGGCAGGAACTATGGCTACACCTTC
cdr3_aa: CSASEAGRNYGYTF

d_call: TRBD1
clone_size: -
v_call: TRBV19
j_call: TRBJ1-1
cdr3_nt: TGTGCCAGTAGCGCGGACAGGCTTAGGATCGAAGCTTTCTTT
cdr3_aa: CASSADRLRIEAFF

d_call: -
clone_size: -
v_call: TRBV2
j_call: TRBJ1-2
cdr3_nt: TGTGCCAGCAGTGAAGGGGGGGTTTCCCCTGGCTACACCTTC
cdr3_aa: CASSEGGVSPGYTF

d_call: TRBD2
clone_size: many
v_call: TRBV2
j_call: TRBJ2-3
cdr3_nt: TGTGCCAGCAGACAAAGGGGGCTAGCGGGGCGCGCAGATACGCAGTATTTT
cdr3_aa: CASRQRGLAGRADTQYF

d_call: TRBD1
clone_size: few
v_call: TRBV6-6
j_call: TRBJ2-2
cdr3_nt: TGTGCCAGCAGTCGAAACCGACAGGGCAACACCGGGGAGCTGTTTTTT
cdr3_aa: CASSRNRQGNTGELFF

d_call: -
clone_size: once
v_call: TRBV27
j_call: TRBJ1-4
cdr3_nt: TGTGCCAGCAGCTTGAGTCCAACTAATGAAAAACTGTTTTTT
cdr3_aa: CASSLSPTNEKLFF

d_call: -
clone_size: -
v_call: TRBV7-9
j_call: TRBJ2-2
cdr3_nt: TGTGCCAGCAGTCCCCGGAGGGGGAACACCGGGGAGCTGTTTTTT
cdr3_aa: CASSPRRGNTGELFF

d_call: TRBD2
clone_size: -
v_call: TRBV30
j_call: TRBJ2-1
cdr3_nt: TGTGCCTGGTCCCGGGACTACCTCAACAATGAGCAGTTCTTC
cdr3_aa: CAWSRDYLNNEQFF

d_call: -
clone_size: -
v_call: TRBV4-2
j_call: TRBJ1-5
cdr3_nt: TGTGCCAGCAGCCAAGTATCGGATCAGCCCCAGCATTTT
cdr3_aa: CASSQVSDQPQHF

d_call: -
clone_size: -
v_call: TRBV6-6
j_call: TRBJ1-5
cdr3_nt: TGTGCCAGCAGTTACTCAGACAGCCAACATCAGCCCCAGCATTTT
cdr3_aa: CASSYSDSQHQPQHF

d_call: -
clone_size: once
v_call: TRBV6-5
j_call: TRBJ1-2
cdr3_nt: TGTGCCAGCAGTTACTCGAGATTGGGGCCTGGCTACACCTTC
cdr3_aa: CASSYSRLGPGYTF

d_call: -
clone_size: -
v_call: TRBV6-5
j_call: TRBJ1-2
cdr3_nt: TGTGCCAGCAGGATCCCAGGGCACTATGGCTACACCTTC
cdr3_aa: CASRIPGHYGYTF

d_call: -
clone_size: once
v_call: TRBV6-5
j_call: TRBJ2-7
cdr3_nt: TGTGCCAGCAGTCTAGCCGCCGAGCAGTACTTC
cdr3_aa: CASSLAAEQYF